The source of this T cell receptor (beta chain) is a study of PD-L1 blockade in urothelial cancer. Across the study: Atezolizumab therapy began for patients at some point between 2013 and 2014, dosed at 1,200 mg intravenously every 3 weeks. Male sex and bladder-origin urothelial cancer characterized about 85% of the roughly 30 patients. T cells were recovered from blood samples at a median of roughly 150,000.

Study-level results: Blood TCR clonality below the median before treatment was a predictor of better survival.

The repertoire was sequenced with immunoSEQ multiplex PCR; TCRdb's copy has only in-frame clones and lacks some. This repertoire shows about 130,000 clones, approximately 84% found once; its top ten account for roughly 2.9%. Points on this clone: Its antigen is currently unknown.

Specified time point: pretreatment peripheral blood. This sample comprised PBMCs, obtained around atezolizumab (anti-PD-L1) treatment. The source is a man aged 45 to 65 with urothelial cancer.

The CDR3: CASSSGLGYTF. CDR3 bases: TGTGCCAGCAGTTCCGGTTTGGGCTACACCTTC. This chain links TRBV27 with TRBJ1-2, with D hard to call. V lost 4 bases, J lost 8 bases, and 8 bases lay in between. The length of the CDR3 is 11 residues. Germline V CDR1 and CDR2: MNHEY, SMNVEV (reference sequence).